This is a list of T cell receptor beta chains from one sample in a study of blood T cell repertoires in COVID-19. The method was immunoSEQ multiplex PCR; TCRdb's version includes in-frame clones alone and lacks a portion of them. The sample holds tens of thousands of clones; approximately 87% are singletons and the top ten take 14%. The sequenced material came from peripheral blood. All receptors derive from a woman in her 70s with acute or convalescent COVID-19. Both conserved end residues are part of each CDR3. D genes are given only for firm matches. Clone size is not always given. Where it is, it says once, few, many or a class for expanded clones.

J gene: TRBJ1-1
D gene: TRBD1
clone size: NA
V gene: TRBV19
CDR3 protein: CASSGLFRGMNTEAFF
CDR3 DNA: TGTGCCAGTAGTGGCCTTTTCAGGGGGATGAACACTGAAGCTTTCTTT

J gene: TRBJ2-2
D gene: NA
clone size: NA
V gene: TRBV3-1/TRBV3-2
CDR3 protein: CASSLEGRRSVSTGELFF
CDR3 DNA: TGTGCCAGCAGCCTCGAAGGTAGGCGGAGCGTATCCACCGGGGAGCTGTTTTTT

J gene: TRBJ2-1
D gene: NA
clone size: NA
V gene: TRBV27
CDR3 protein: CASSSTSMGEQFF
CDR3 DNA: TGTGCCAGCAGTTCAACTAGCATGGGTGAGCAGTTCTTC

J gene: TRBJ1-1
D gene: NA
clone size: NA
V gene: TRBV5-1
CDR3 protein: CASSPRQATNTEAFF
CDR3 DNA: TGCGCCAGCAGCCCCCGACAGGCGACGAACACTGAAGCTTTCTTT

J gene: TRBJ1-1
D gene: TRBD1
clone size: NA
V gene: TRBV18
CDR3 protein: CASSPTFGTEGGEAFF
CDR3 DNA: TGTGCCAGCTCACCAACTTTCGGGACAGAGGGAGGTGAAGCTTTCTTT

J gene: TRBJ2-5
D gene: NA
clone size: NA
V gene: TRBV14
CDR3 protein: CASSQGQSGFSETQYF
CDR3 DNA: TGTGCCAGCAGCCAAGGACAGTCGGGTTTTTCAGAGACCCAGTACTTC

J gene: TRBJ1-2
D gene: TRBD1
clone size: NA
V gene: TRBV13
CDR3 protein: CASSFRQGANNPYGYTF
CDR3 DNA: TGTGCCAGCAGCTTCCGACAGGGGGCAAATAATCCCTATGGCTACACCTTC

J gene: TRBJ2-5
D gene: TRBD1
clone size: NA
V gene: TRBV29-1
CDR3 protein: CSVEEKGDRGARQETQYF
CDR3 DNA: TGCAGCGTTGAAGAGAAAGGGGACAGGGGGGCTCGCCAAGAGACCCAGTACTTC

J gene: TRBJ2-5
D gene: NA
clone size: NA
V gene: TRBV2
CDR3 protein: CASTDQAETQYF
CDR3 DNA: TGTGCCAGCACTGACCAGGCAGAGACCCAGTACTTC

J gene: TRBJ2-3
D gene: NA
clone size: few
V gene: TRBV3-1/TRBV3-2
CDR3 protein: CASSQLVTQYF
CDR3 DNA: TGTGCCAGCAGCCAACTAGTTACGCAGTATTTT

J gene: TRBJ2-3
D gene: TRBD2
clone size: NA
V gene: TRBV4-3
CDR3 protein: CASSQQAASGYKVTDTQYF
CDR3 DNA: TGCGCCAGCAGCCAACAAGCGGCTAGCGGGTACAAAGTAACAGATACGCAGTATTTT